This TCR beta chain originates from a study of radiation and T cells in renal cell carcinoma. Study observations and caveats: Top tumor clonotypes rose in blood 2 weeks post-radiation, then contracted.

Germline CDR1 MNHNY, CDR2 SVGAGI (reference sequence). The CDR3 loop spans 12 amino acids. V was shortened by 8 bases and J by 0 bases, with 6 bases between the two germline ends. Time point given: blood 4 weeks post-SBRT, at nephrectomy. The sample's treatment: 15 Gy SBRT to primary tumor, nephrectomy 4 weeks later. Nephrectomy followed 15 Gy stereotactic body radiation by 4 weeks. After SBRT, blood was collected at 2 and 4 weeks, plus baseline. The tumor was a clear cell renal cell carcinoma. Details on this clone: No antigen is known for it.

Profiling relied on immunoSEQ multiplex PCR, and the TCRdb table lists in-frame clones only, not all of them. This sample has 130,000 to 150,000 clones, with less than 90% found just once. The sample consisted of blood, taken from a patient whose treatment included radiotherapy and nephrectomy. V usage is TRBV6-6 and J usage is TRBJ2-3, with a weak D call TRBD1 (6 bases). The TCR sequence derives from a woman aged 45-60 years with renal cell carcinoma. CDR3 sequence reads: CASGGSTDTQYF. The CDR3 nucleotides read TGTGCCAGCGGGGGCAGCACAGATACGCAGTATTTT.